The T cell receptor (beta chain) under discussion was sequenced for a study of T cell responses to AZD1222 COVID-19 vaccine (dated by TCRdb to the early 2020s). The study in broad terms: AZD1222 recipients given second doses at about 4 weeks or at about 12 weeks were pooled, since spike-specific TCR depth and breadth were not found to differ between the two schedules. Trial participants were enrolled by age into subgroups of 18-55, 56-69 and 70-plus years, and roughly 150, 30 and 60 TCR-sequenced participants, respectively, were included in these subgroups. TCR sequencing was performed for more than 230 trial participants, of whom around 200 were given two doses of AZD1222 and some 26 were given two doses of MenACWY control vaccine.

This clone appeared a single time. The clone's antigen remains unknown. Within one base of it there is no much larger clone, and no base qualities were kept. What the study reported, not specific to this receptor: Conclusions about previously exposed vaccinees are limited, since just six AZD1222 recipients were seropositive for SARS-CoV-2 at baseline. Epitopes outside the regions mutated in the B.1.351 and B.1.1.7 variants were reportedly recognized by nearly half of the unique spike-specific TCRs. Because no samples from the day 14 peak response were available, repertoires could be characterized only after the peak T cell response. Vaccine-associated CD4 TCRs spanned the whole spike protein, with dominant responses in regions 160-218 and 743-854. Participants were mostly white British and included more females than males, and it was suggested by the authors that clonal diversity may have been underestimated. In the small 56-69-year group, the increase in depth fell short of significance, most likely because of low power. Spike-specific TCR breadth and depth rose significantly after two AZD1222 doses compared with day 0 and with MenACWY recipients.

The CDR3 regions of human TCRbeta chains were subjected to immunosequencing. The source study handled its data this way. Repertoire TCRs were matched against a reference library of SARS-CoV-2-specific TCRs generated with the MIRA antigen-specificity platform. Breadth was defined as the fraction of unique TCRs that were SARS-CoV-2-associated, and depth was defined as the fraction of total T cells that were SARS-CoV-2-associated. Each spike-specific TCR was assigned to its reactive spike region and to a CD4 or CD8 class using the MIRA data. Log10-transformed breadth and depth values were compared by one-way ANOVA with Sidak's multiple comparisons tests. TCRdb took over this immuneACCESS table, retaining in-frame rearrangements with V and J assigned. Such tables are incomplete; in checked studies, under half of the missing clones stem from an unresolved V gene, and the remainder is unexplained. V and J calls and clone size are given by that table; D and trimming were obtained from the DNA. Recorded for this sample are over 65,000 clones; 90% of them occurred a single time. The ten top clones hold approximately 5.7% of the sample.

The intended sense of this specimen's time point label: baseline before first vaccination. Samples from vaccinated people were obtained from the UK trials COV001 and COV002, which included a single-blind randomized controlled phase 2/3 trial of AZD1222 (ChAdOx1 nCoV-19) in healthy adults. Trial participant PBMC samples were collected at day 0 and day 28 after the second dose for TCRbeta chain sequencing. Trimming leaves V shorter by 6 bases and J shorter by 8 bases, with the junction holding 6 bases beyond the gene matches. Including the terminal cysteine and phenylalanine, the CDR3 comprises 12 residues. The entry retains the CDR3 DNA only, 36 bases that are in frame from base 1. The germline V gene specifies SNHLY as CDR1 and FYNNEI as CDR2.

This receptor chain uses TRBV2 and TRBJ1-2, with 7 bases aligning to TRBD1. Specimen: peripheral blood, collected on day 0 of AZD1222 vaccination. This receptor was obtained from an adult in good health. CDR3 protein: CASSVGGVGYTF. The DNA is TGTGCCAGCAGCGTAGGGGGCGTCGGCTACACCTTC.